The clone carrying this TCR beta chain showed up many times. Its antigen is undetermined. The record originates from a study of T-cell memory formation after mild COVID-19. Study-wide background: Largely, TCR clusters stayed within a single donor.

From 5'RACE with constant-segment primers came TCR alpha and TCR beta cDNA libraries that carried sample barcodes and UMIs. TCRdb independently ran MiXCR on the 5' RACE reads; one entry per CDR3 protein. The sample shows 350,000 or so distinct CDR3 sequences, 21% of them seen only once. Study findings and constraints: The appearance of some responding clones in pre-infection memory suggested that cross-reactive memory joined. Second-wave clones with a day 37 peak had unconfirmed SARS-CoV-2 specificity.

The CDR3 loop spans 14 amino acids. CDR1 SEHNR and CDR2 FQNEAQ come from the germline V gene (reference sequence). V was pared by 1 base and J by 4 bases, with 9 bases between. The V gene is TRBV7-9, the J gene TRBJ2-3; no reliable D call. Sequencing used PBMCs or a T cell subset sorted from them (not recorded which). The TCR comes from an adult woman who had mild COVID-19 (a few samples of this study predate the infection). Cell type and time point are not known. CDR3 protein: CASSLVVAPDTQYF. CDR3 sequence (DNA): TGTGCCAGCAGCTTAGTGGTGGCACCAGATACGCAGTATTTT.